This T cell receptor beta chain was observed in a study of control samples from healthy donors and cancer patients. The method was immunoSEQ multiplex PCR; TCRdb's version includes in-frame clones alone and lacks a portion of them. The table lists just under 75,000 clones, roughly nine tenths of them singletons. J was trimmed by 9 bases and V by 1 base; bases with no gene match: 2. The CDR3 has 15 amino acids. CDR1 and CDR2 (germline): SGHRS, YFSETQ. The receptor was isolated from a woman aged 45-65 years in good health. Sequencing used blood. V and J are TRBV5-1 and TRBJ1-6; 12 bases line up with TRBD1. The DNA of the CDR3 is TGCGCCAGCAGCTTGTGGGGACAGGGGGCTTCACCCCTCCACTTT. Amino acids: CASSLWGQGASPLHF.